This TCR beta chain was captured in a study of T-cell reconstitution after alpha-beta-depleted transplantation in children. This clonotype was recorded many times. Its cognate antigen is unknown. The germline CDR1 and CDR2 sequences are LGHNA and YSLEER. V lost 2 bases, J lost 5 bases, and 18 bases lay in between. The CDR3 covers 17 residues. General observations from the study: One year after transplant, T-cell counts and diversity came mostly from newly produced T cells.

The library targeted TCRbeta and was prepared with unique molecular identifiers. TCRdb reprocessed the PCR reads via MiXCR and lists one record per CDR3 protein. This repertoire shows approximately 190,000 distinct CDR3 sequences, 6.3% found once; its top ten account for 4.5% to 5.5%. The V call is TRBV4-3, the J call TRBJ1-4, with a possible D match to TRBD1 (6 bases). The clonotype originates from a girl less than two years old with combined immunodeficiency, due to receive a stem cell transplant. Here the sequenced sample was PBMCs, taken before TCRalphabeta/CD19-depleted stem cell transplant. DNA of the CDR3: TGCGCCAGCAGCCAACACAACAGGGACCTAGTGAATGAAAAACTGTTTTTT. It encodes CASSQHNRDLVNEKLFF.